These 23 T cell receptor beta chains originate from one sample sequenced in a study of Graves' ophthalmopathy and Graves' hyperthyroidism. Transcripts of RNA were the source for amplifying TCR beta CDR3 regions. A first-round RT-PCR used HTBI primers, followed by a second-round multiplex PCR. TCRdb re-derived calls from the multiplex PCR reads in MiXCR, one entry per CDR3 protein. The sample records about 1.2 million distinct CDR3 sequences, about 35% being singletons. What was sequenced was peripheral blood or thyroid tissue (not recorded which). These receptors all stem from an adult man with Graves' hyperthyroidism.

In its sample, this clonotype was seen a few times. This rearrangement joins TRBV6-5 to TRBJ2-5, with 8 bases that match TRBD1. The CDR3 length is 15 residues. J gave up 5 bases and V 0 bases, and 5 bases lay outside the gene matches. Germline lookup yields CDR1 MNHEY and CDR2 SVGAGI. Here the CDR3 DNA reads TGTGCCAGCAGTTACTCGAGCAGGGGGCTGGAGACCCAGTACTTC. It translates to CASSYSSRGLETQYF.

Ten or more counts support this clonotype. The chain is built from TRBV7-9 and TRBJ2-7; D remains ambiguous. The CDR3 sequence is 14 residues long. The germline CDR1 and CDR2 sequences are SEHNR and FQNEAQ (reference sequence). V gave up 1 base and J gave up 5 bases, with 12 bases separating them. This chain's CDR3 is CASSLEVGWDEQYF. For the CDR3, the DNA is TGTGCCAGCAGCTTAGAGGTCGGCTGGGACGAGCAGTACTTC.

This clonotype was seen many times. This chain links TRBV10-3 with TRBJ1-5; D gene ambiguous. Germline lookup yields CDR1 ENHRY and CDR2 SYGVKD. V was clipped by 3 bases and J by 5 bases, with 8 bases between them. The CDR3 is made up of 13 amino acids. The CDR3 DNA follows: TGTGCCATCAGTGATGTTGTCGATCAGCCCCAGCATTTT. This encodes CAISDVVDQPQHF.

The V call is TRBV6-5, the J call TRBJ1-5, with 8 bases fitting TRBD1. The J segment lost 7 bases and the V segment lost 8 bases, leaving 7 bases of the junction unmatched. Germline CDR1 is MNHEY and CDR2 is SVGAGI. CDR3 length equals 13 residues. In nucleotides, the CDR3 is TGTGCCAGCCGAGCAACAGGGGGACAGCCCCAGCATTTT. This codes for CASRATGGQPQHF.

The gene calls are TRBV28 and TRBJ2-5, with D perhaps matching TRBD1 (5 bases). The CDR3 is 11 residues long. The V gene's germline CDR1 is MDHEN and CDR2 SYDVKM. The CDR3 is CGSGIQETQYF. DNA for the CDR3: TGTGGTTCAGGGATCCAAGAGACCCAGTACTTC.

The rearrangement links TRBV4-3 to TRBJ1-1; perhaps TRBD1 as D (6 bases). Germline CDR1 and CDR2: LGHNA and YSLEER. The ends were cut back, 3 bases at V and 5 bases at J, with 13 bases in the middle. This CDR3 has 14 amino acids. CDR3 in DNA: TGCGCCAGCAGCCAGAGCAGGGGAGGAACTGAAGCTTTCTTT. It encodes CASSQSRGGTEAFF.

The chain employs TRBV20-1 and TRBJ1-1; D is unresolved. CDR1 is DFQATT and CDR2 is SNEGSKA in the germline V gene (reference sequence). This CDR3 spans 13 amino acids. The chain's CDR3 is CRGRGPKNTEAFF. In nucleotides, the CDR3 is TGCAGGGGTAGAGGTCCGAAGAACACTGAAGCTTTCTTT.

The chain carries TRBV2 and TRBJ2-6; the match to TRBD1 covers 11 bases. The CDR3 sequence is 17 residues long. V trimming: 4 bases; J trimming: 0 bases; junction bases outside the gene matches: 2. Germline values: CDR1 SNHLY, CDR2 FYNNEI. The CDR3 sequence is CASSVGTGGSGANVLTF. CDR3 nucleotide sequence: TGTGCCAGCAGTGTCGGGACAGGGGGCTCTGGGGCCAACGTCCTGACTTTC.

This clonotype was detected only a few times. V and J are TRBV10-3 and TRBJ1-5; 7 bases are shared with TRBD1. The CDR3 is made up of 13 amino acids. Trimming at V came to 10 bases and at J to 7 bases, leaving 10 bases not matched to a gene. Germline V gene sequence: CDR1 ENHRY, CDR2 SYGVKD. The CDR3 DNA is TGTGCCAGCAGGACCACAGGGGAACAGCCCCAGCATTTT. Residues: CASRTTGEQPQHF.

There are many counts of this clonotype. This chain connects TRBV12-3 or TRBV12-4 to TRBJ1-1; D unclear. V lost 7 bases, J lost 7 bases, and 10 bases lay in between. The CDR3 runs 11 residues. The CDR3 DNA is TGTGCCAGCACCGGAGGAGGTGAAGCTTTCTTT. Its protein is CASTGGGEAFF.

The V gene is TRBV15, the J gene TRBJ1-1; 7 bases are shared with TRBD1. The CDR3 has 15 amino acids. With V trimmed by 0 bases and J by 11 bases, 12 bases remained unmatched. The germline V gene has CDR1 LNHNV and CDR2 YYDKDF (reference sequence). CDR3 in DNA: TGTGCCACCAGCAGAGATAGGTCAGGGGGGGTTGACGCTTTCTTT. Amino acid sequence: CATSRDRSGGVDAFF.

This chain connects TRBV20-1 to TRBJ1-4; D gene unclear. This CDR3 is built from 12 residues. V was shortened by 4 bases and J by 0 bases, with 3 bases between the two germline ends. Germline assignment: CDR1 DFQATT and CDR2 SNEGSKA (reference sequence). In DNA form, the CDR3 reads TGCAGTGCTATTTCAACTAATGAAAAACTGTTTTTT. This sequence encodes CSAISTNEKLFF.

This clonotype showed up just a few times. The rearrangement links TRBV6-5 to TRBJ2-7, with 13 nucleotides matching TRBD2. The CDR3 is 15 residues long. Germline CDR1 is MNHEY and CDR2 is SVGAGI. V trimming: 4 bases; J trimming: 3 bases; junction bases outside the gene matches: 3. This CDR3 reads CASSFGLAGDYEQYF. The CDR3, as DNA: TGTGCCAGCAGTTTCGGACTAGCGGGAGACTACGAGCAGTACTTC.

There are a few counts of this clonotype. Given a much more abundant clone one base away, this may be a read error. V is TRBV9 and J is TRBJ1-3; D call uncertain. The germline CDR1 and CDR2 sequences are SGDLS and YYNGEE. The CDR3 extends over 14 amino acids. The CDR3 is CASSVGTSGNTTYF. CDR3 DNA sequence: TGTGCCAGCAGCGTCGGAACCTCTGGAAACACCACATATTTT.

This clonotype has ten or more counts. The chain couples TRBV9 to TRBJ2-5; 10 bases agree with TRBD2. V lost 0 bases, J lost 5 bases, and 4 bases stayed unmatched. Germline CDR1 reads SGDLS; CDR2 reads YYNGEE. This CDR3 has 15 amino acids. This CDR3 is CASSVGQREGETQYF. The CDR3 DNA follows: TGTGCCAGCAGCGTAGGACAGCGGGAGGGCGAGACCCAGTACTTC.

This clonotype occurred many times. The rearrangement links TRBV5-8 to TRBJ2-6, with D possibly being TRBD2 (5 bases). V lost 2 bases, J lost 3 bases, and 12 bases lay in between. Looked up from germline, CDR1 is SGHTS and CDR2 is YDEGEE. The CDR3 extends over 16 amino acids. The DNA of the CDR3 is TGTGCCAGCAGCTTCGTTCGGGGTGGTGGGGCCAACGTCCTGACTTTC. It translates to CASSFVRGGGANVLTF.

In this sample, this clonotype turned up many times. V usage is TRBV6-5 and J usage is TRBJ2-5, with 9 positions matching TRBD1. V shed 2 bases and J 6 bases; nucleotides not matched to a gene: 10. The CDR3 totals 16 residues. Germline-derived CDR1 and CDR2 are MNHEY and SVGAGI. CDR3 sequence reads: CASSYAVGTGKKTQYF. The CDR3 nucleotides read TGTGCCAGCAGTTACGCCGTCGGGACAGGGAAAAAGACCCAGTACTTC.

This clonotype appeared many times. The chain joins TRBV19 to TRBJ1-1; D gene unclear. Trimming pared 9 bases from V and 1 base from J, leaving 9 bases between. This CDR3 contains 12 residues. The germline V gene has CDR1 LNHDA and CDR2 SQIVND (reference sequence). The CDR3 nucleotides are TGTGCCAGCAGCCGGGGGAACACTGAAGCTTTCTTT. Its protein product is CASSRGNTEAFF.

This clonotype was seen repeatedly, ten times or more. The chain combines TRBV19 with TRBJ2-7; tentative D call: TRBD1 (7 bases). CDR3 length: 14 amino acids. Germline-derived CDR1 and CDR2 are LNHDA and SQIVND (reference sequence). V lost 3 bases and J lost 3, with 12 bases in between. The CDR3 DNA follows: TGTGCCAGTAGTATGGCAGGGGGGCTCTACGAGCAGTACTTC. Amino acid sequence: CASSMAGGLYEQYF. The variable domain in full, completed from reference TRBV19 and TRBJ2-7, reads DGGITQSPKYLFRKEGQNVTLSCEQNLNHDAMYWYRQDPGQGLRLIYYSQIVNDFQKGDIAEGYSVSREKKESFPLTVTSAQKNPTAFYLCASSMAGGLYEQYFGPGTRLTVT.

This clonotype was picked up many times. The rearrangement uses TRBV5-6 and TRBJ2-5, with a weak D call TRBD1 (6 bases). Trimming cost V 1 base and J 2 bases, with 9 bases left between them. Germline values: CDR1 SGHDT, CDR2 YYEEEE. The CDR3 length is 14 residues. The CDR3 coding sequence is TGTGCCAGCAGCTTGCCACAGGGTCAAGAGACCCAGTACTTC. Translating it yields CASSLPQGQETQYF.

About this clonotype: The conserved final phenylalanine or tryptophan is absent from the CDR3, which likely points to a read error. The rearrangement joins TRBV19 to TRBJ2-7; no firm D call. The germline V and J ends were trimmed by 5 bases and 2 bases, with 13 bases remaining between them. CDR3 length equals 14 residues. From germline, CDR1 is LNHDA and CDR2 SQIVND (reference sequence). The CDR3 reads CASSGRSSTYEQYL. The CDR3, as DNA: TGTGCCAGTAGTGGCAGGAGCAGTACCTACGAGCAGTACCTC.

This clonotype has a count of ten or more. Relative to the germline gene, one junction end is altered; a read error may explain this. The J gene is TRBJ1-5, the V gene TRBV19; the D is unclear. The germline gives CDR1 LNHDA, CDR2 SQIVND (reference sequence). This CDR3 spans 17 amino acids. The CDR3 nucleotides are TGCGAAGAGTTAAAGAGTGTAATTTTGCAAAGCAATCAGCCCCAGCATTTT. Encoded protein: CEELKSVILQSNQPQHF.

The CDR3, as DNA: TGCGCCAGCAGCGCTAGAGTACACGGCCGGCAAAAGGAGCAGTACTTC. It encodes CASSARVHGRQKEQYF. The chain combines TRBV5-1 with TRBJ2-7, with D uncertain. The CDR3 contains 16 residues. Germline CDR1 SGHRS, CDR2 YFSETQ. Trimming shortened V by 4 bases and J by 7 bases, and 24 bases separated the two germline ends. Variable domain in full (rest from reference TRBV5-1 and TRBJ2-7): KAGVTQTPRYLIKTRGQQVTLSCSPISGHRSVSWYQQTPGQGLQFLFEYFSETQRNKGNFPGRFSGRQFSNSRSEMNVSTLELGDSALYLCASSARVHGRQKEQYFGPGTRLTVT.